This T cell receptor beta chain was found in a study of blood T cells in healthy people across ages. The study, taken as a whole, reports: Higher diversity, along with more naive CD4+ cells, distinguished long-lived donors from aged donors.

Then a second PCR, running roughly 7 to 11 cycles, was carried out with a sample-barcoded 5' primer and a J-beta primer mix. TCRdb reanalysed the 5' RACE reads using MiXCR and keeps one entry per CDR3 protein. This table holds some 760,000 distinct CDR3 sequences, just under 25% found once. This clonotype occurred once. Its antigen is still unknown. The same sample was also used in a study of T cells of mothers and their children.

This TCR was recovered from a boy aged 5 to 17 in good health. Material: blood.

Written as DNA, the CDR3 is TGTGCCACCAGCAGAGATGATTCCGACGAGCAGTACTTC. Protein product: CATSRDDSDEQYF. This chain uses TRBV15 with TRBJ2-7; D is unclear. The length of the CDR3 is 13 residues. The V end was cut by 0 bases, the J end by 5 bases, with 8 bases between. Germline V CDR1 and CDR2: LNHNV, YYDKDF (reference sequence).